The TCR beta chain described here comes from a study of CD8 T cells in Susac syndrome. RNA, at about 0.45 to 1 ug, was reverse transcribed with random hexamers. The immunoSEQ assay covered 54 Vbeta and 13 Jbeta segments for CDR3. TCRdb fed the immunoSEQ multiplex PCR reads into MiXCR, producing one record per CDR3 protein. The data show just over 150,000 distinct CDR3 sequences, with nearly 97% seen just once and around 0.15% held by the top ten. The T cells that were sequenced for TCR beta were CD8+ and CD4+ cells from blood. The patients who served as multiple sclerosis controls were treatment-naive and had stable or active relapsing-remitting disease that fulfilled the revised McDonald criteria. TEMRA cells were enriched by FACS, and CD4+ and CD8+ T cells were negatively isolated. This CDR3 is built from 17 residues. Trimming took 1 base from V and 3 from J; bases not matched to a gene: 6. Germline V gene data show CDR1 as SGHDN and CDR2 as FVKESK.

This sequence originates from a human donor with multiple sclerosis. The sample taken for sequencing was CD8+ T cells from PBMCs. This rearrangement joins TRBV14 to TRBJ2-1, with TRBD2 identical over 10 bases. CDR3 residues: CASSQAPWTSGYNEQFF. The DNA of the CDR3 is TGTGCCAGCAGCCAAGCCCCTTGGACTAGCGGCTACAATGAGCAGTTCTTC.